These T cell receptor beta chains were read from a single sample in a study of T-cell reconstitution after alpha-beta-depleted transplantation in children. A single record per CDR3 protein comes from TCRdb applying MiXCR to the PCR reads. The table lists some 120,000 distinct CDR3 sequences, roughly 9% of them singletons. Sample: PBMCs, mostly from graft donor cells, taken 180 days after TCRalphabeta/CD19-depleted stem cell transplant. Receptor source: a girl under three years old who had a stem cell transplant for combined immunodeficiency, so the T cells may come from the graft donor. Each CDR3 is given with its conserved first and last residue. The D gene is left open where the match is weak. The size entry is marked missing in some rows and otherwise reads once, few, many or a size class.

clone size	D gene	V gene	J gene	CDR3 DNA	CDR3 protein
many	NA	TRBV5-1	TRBJ1-4	TGCGCCAGCAGCTTGTGGGGGAGTAATGAAAAACTGTTTTTT	CASSLWGSNEKLFF
many	TRBD1	TRBV20-1	TRBJ2-7	TGCAGTGCTAGGGGATGGGACAGGGAACCCTACGAGCAGTACTTC	CSARGWDREPYEQYF
few	TRBD1	TRBV7-2	TRBJ2-7	TGTGCCAGCAGCTTAGGGCAGGGGGACGGATACGAGCAGTACTTC	CASSLGQGDGYEQYF
NA	NA	TRBV28	TRBJ2-1	TGTGCCAGCAGTTTTCCGACACCGCCCGAGCAGTTCTTC	CASSFPTPPEQFF
many	NA	TRBV20-1	TRBJ2-7	TGCAGTGCTAGTTCCGGGGCCTCCTACGAGCAGTACTTC	CSASSGASYEQYF
few	NA	TRBV7-3	TRBJ2-7	TGTGCCAGCAGCACTAAAAGGGGGTACGAGCAGTACTTC	CASSTKRGYEQYF
NA	NA	TRBV5-1	TRBJ2-7	TGCGCCAGCAGCCCTGCCGGACCAGGTAACTACGAGCAGTACTTC	CASSPAGPGNYEQYF
NA	NA	TRBV5-1	TRBJ2-5	TGCGCCAGCAGGGGACTCCAAGAGACCCAGTACTTC	CASRGLQETQYF
few	NA	TRBV12-3/TRBV12-4	TRBJ2-7	TGTGCCAGCAGCCGGGTGACGATCACACCTTACGAGCAGTACTTC	CASSRVTITPYEQYF
NA	TRBD2	TRBV11-3	TRBJ2-1	TGTGCCAGCAGCTTAGAGCCTAGCGGTTACAATGAGCAGTTCTTC	CASSLEPSGYNEQFF
many	NA	TRBV20-1	TRBJ1-2	TGCAGTGCTAGAGATTCCAACGGGCCGTATGGCTACACCTTC	CSARDSNGPYGYTF
NA	TRBD2	TRBV18	TRBJ2-3	TGTGCCAGCTCACCCCTCCTAGCGGGGGACACAGATACGCAGTATTTT	CASSPLLAGDTDTQYF
many	TRBD2	TRBV27	TRBJ2-1	TGTGCCAGCAGTTTTAGACTAGCGGTCTCCGAAAGGGAGCAGTTCTTC	CASSFRLAVSEREQFF
few	NA	TRBV6-2/TRBV6-3	TRBJ2-2	TGTGCCAGCAGACCCTCACCGGGAAACCCACGGGCCGGGGAGCTGTTTTTT	CASRPSPGNPRAGELFF
NA	NA	TRBV5-4	TRBJ1-2	TGTGCCAGCAGCTTGGACAGTTCAAACCCCTATGGCTACACCTTC	CASSLDSSNPYGYTF
NA	NA	TRBV29-1	TRBJ2-3	TGCAGCGTTGATCGGGCAGGGGCAGATACGCAGTATTTT	CSVDRAGADTQYF
few	NA	TRBV10-3	TRBJ1-1	TGTGCCATCACCCTCGACCGGAACACTGAAGCTTTCTTT	CAITLDRNTEAFF
NA	TRBD2	TRBV5-1	TRBJ2-3	TGCGCCAGCAGCGATGGGACTAGTCCAGATACGCAGTATTTT	CASSDGTSPDTQYF
NA	NA	TRBV12-3/TRBV12-4	TRBJ1-6	TGTGCCAGCAGTTTAGTAGCAGGGAATTCACCCCTCCACTTT	CASSLVAGNSPLHF
few	NA	TRBV29-1	TRBJ2-6	TGCAGCGTTGGCTGGGCTGGGGCCAACGTCCTGACTTTC	CSVGWAGANVLTF
few	NA	TRBV29-1	TRBJ2-1	TGCAGCGTTCTTGGCTCGGGATTGAGTGAGCAGTTCTTC	CSVLGSGLSEQFF
few	TRBD2	TRBV5-1	TRBJ2-7	TGCGCCAGCAGGCCGGGACTAGCTATCTACGAGCAGTACTTC	CASRPGLAIYEQYF
many	TRBD1	TRBV7-9	TRBJ1-2	TGTGCCAGCAGCTTATCCGGGACAGGATATGGCTACACCTTC	CASSLSGTGYGYTF
few	TRBD2	TRBV7-2	TRBJ2-7	TGTGCCAGCAGCAGGGCGGGGGGACACGAGCAGTACTTC	CASSRAGGHEQYF
NA	NA	TRBV12-3/TRBV12-4	TRBJ2-3	TGTGCCAGCAATTCCGGGTATCTGGGGGATACGCAGTATTTT	CASNSGYLGDTQYF
few	NA	TRBV2	TRBJ2-2	TGTGCCAGTTACGGGACCTTCTCCGGGGAGCTGTTTTTT	CASYGTFSGELFF
NA	NA	TRBV5-1	TRBJ2-6	TGCGCCAGTAAGATCTCTGGGGCCAACGTCCTGACTTTC	CASKISGANVLTF
NA	NA	TRBV20-1	TRBJ2-7	TGCAGTGCCCCCAAGGCAGGGGCCCTCTACGAGCAGTACTTC	CSAPKAGALYEQYF
NA	TRBD1	TRBV7-9	TRBJ2-7	TGTGCCAGCAGCCCGCGGGACAGGCCAAGGGGGGAGCAGTACTTC	CASSPRDRPRGEQYF
many	NA	TRBV5-1	TRBJ2-6	TGCGCCAGCAGCTTGGTCCAGGGCTCTGGGGCCAACGTCCTGACTTTC	CASSLVQGSGANVLTF
NA	NA	TRBV29-1	TRBJ2-7	TGCAGCGTTCCGGGACGCAGCTCCTACGAGCAGTACTTC	CSVPGRSSYEQYF
NA	NA	TRBV5-6	TRBJ2-5	TGTGCCAGCAGCTTGGATCGGGGGCGGACCCAGTACTTC	CASSLDRGRTQYF
few	TRBD2	TRBV29-1	TRBJ2-7	TGCAGCGCCAAACTAGGACTAGCGGGAGGCGAGCAGTACTTC	CSAKLGLAGGEQYF
few	TRBD1	TRBV20-1	TRBJ2-7	TGCAGTGCCACCGCCGGGGGACAGGGCCTCTACGAGCAGTACTTC	CSATAGGQGLYEQYF
NA	TRBD1	TRBV20-1	TRBJ2-3	TGCAGTGCTAAATACCGGACAGGGGACCCTAGCACAGATACGCAGTATTTT	CSAKYRTGDPSTDTQYF
few	TRBD1	TRBV11-2	TRBJ1-3	TGTGCCAGCAGCTTCAGGGGGCTTGGAAACACCATATATTTT	CASSFRGLGNTIYF
few	TRBD2	TRBV10-2	TRBJ2-1	TGCGCCAGCAGTCCCCGGACTAGCGGGGGGTCGGAGCAGTTCTTC	CASSPRTSGGSEQFF
NA	TRBD1	TRBV29-1	TRBJ2-1	TGCAGCGTTGAAGAAGAAGGACAGGGATACAATGAGCAGTTCTTC	CSVEEEGQGYNEQFF
many	NA	TRBV12-3/TRBV12-4	TRBJ1-5	TGTGCCAGCAGTTTTGGGGCAGGCTTGCAGCCCCAGCATTTT	CASSFGAGLQPQHF
NA	TRBD1	TRBV6-1	TRBJ2-7	TGTGCCAGCACCATAGGGGGACAGAGTTTCTACGAGCAGTACTTC	CASTIGGQSFYEQYF
many	TRBD2	TRBV12-3/TRBV12-4	TRBJ2-1	TGTGCCAGCAGTGTACTAGCGGGTCTCTACAATGAGCAGTTCTTC	CASSVLAGLYNEQFF
many	NA	TRBV20-1	TRBJ2-7	TGCAGTGCTAGAGAATGGGGGATCCCCTACGAGCAGTACTTC	CSAREWGIPYEQYF
few	TRBD2	TRBV7-2	TRBJ2-3	TGTGCCAGCAGCCCAAAGACTAGCGGATACACAGATACGCAGTATTTT	CASSPKTSGYTDTQYF
few	NA	TRBV7-2	TRBJ2-5	TGTGCCAGCAGCTTAGATAGGGGTCACGGGGAGACCCAGTACTTC	CASSLDRGHGETQYF
NA	TRBD1	TRBV20-1	TRBJ2-1	TGCAGTGCCTATTCGGGACAGATTTACAATGAGCAGTTCTTC	CSAYSGQIYNEQFF
NA	NA	TRBV6-6	TRBJ2-2	TGTGCCAGCAGTATGAACACCGGGGAGCTGTTTTTT	CASSMNTGELFF
many	NA	TRBV5-1	TRBJ2-7	TGCGCCAGCAGCTTGGAAGGGGGAGGGTACTACGAGCAGTACTTC	CASSLEGGGYYEQYF
NA	NA	TRBV12-3/TRBV12-4	TRBJ1-4	TGTTCCAGCAGCCGAGCACAGGGTCGGGAAAAACTGTTTTTT	CSSSRAQGREKLFF
few	TRBD2	TRBV29-1	TRBJ2-3	TGCAGCGTCCCGACTAGCGGGAGGGCCGCCGGCACAGATACGCAGTATTTT	CSVPTSGRAAGTDTQYF
many	NA	TRBV7-2	TRBJ1-5	TGTGCCAGCAGCGCCGGTCCGGAACGGAGCAATCAGCCCCAGCATTTT	CASSAGPERSNQPQHF
NA	TRBD2	TRBV5-1	TRBJ2-3	TGCGCCAGCAGCCTGACTAGCGGGCTCACAGATACGCAGTATTTT	CASSLTSGLTDTQYF
NA	TRBD1	TRBV12-3/TRBV12-4	TRBJ1-1	TGTGCCAGCAGTGGGGGACAGCCGAACACTGAAGCTTTCTTT	CASSGGQPNTEAFF
few	NA	TRBV5-1	TRBJ1-1	TGCGCCAGCAAAATTAACACTGAAGCTTTCTTT	CASKINTEAFF
NA	NA	TRBV20-1	TRBJ1-4	TGCAGTGCCCTTCGGGTGGTTACTAATGAAAAACTGTTTTTT	CSALRVVTNEKLFF
NA	NA	TRBV20-1	TRBJ2-5	TGCAGTGCTCTGGGTGGCCTAGAGACCCAGTACTTC	CSALGGLETQYF